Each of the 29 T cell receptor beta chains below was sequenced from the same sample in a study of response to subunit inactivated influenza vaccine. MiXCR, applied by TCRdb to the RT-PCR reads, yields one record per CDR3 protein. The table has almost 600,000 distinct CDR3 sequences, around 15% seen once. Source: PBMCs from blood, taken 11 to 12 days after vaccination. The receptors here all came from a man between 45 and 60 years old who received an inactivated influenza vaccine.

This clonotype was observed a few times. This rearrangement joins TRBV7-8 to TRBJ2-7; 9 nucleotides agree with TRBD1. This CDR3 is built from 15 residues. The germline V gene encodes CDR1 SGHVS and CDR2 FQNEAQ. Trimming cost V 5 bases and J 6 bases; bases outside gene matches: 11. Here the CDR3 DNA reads TGTGCCAGCAGCCCACAGGGACAGGGATTAGGCGAGCAGTACTTC. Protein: CASSPQGQGLGEQYF.

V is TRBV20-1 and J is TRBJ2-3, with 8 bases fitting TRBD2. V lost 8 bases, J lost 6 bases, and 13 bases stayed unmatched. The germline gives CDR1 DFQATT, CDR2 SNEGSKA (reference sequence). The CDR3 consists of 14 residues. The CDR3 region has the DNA TGCAGTTTCACCCCCGCCGGGGGGGCGGATACGCAGTATTTT. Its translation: CSFTPAGGADTQYF.

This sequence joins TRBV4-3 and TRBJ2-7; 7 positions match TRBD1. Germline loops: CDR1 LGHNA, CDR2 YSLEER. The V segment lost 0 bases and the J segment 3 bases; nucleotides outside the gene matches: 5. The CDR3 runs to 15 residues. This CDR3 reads CASSQDRQGFYEQYF. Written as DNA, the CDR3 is TGCGCCAGCAGCCAAGATCGACAGGGTTTCTACGAGCAGTACTTC.

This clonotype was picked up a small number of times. As DNA, the CDR3 is TGTGCCAGCAGGTTCGGACAGACAAGCAATCAGCCCCAGCATTTT. Protein: CASRFGQTSNQPQHF. J is TRBJ1-5 and V is TRBV7-9; D may be TRBD1 (6 bases). V shed 6 bases and J shed 1 base, with 13 bases lying between them. The germline V gene encodes CDR1 SEHNR and CDR2 FQNEAQ (reference sequence). The CDR3 is 15 amino acids.

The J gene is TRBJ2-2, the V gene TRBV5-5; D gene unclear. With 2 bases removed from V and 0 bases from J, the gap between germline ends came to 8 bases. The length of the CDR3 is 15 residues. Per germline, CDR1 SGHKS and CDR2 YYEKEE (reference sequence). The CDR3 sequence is CASSLLVSNTGELFF. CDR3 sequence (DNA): TGTGCCAGCAGCTTACTGGTGTCGAACACCGGGGAGCTGTTTTTT.

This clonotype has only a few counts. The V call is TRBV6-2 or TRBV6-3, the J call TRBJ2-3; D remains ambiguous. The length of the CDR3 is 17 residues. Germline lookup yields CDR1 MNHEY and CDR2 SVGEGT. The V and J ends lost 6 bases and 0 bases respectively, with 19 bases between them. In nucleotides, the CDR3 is TGTGCCAGCAGACCAATTCGAATGGCAGATAGCACAGATACGCAGTATTTT. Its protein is CASRPIRMADSTDTQYF.

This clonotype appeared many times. Here the CDR3 reads CASSLALGLRSYNEQFF. In nucleotides, the CDR3 is TGTGCCAGCAGCTTAGCCTTGGGACTTAGATCCTACAATGAGCAGTTCTTC. The chain employs TRBV7-2 and TRBJ2-1; possible D gene TRBD2, 6 bases. The length of the CDR3 is 17 residues. Trimming shortened V by 0 bases and J by 1 base, and 13 bases separated the two germline ends. Germline values: CDR1 SGHTA, CDR2 FQGNSA.

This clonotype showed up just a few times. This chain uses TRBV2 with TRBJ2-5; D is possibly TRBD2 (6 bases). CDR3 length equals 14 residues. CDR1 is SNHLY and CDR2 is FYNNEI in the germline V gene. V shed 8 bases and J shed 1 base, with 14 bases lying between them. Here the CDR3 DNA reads TGTGCCAGCCGCGGGATCAGGTCCCAAGAGACCCAGTACTTC. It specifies CASRGIRSQETQYF. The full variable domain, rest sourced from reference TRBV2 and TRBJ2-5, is EPEVTQTPSHQVTQMGQEVILRCVPISNHLYFYWYRQILGQKVEFLVSFYNNEISEKSEIFDDQFSVERPDGSNFTLKIRSTKLEDSAMYFCASRGIRSQETQYFGPGTRLLVL.

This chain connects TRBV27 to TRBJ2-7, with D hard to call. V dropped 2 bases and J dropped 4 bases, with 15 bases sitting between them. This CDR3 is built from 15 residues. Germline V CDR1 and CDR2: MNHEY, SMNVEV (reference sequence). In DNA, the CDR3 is TGTGCCAGCAGTTTAAGGTCTCAGGTTCAGTACGAGCAGTACTTC. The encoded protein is CASSLRSQVQYEQYF.

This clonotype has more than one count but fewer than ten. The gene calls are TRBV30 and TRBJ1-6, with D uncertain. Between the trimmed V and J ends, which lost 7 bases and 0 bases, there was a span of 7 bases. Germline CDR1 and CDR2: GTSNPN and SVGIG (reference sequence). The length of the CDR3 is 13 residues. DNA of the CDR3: TGTGCCTTTGCAGTCTCCTATAATTCACCCCTCCACTTT. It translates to CAFAVSYNSPLHF. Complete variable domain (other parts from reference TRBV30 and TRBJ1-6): SQTIHQWPATLVQPVGSPLSLECTVEGTSNPNLYWYRQAAGRGLQLLFYSVGIGQISSEVPQNLSASRPQDRQFILSSKKLLLSDSGFYLCAFAVSYNSPLHFGNGTRLTVT.

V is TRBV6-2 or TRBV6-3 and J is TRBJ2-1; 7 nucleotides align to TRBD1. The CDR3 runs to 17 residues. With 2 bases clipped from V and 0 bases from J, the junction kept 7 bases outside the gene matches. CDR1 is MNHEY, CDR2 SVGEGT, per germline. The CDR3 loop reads CASSYRTGTVSYNEQFF. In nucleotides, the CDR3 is TGTGCCAGCAGTTACCGGACCGGGACAGTCTCCTACAATGAGCAGTTCTTC.

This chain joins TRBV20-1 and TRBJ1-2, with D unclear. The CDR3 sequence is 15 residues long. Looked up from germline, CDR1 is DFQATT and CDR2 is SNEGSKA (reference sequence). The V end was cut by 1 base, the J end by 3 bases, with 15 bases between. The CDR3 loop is CSARAPGLVDYGYTF. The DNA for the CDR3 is TGCAGTGCTAGAGCCCCCGGGTTAGTTGACTATGGCTACACCTTC.

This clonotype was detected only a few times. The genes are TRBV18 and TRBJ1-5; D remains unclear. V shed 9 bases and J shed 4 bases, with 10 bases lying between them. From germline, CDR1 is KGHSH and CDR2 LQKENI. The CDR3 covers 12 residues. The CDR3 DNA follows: TGTGCCAGGACCTTAAGGAATCAGCCCCAGCATTTT. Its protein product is CARTLRNQPQHF.

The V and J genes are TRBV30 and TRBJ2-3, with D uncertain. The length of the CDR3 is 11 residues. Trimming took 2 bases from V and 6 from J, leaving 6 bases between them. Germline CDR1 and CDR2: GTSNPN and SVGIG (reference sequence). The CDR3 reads CAWSSTDTQYF. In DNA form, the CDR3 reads TGTGCCTGGAGTTCCACGGATACGCAGTATTTT.

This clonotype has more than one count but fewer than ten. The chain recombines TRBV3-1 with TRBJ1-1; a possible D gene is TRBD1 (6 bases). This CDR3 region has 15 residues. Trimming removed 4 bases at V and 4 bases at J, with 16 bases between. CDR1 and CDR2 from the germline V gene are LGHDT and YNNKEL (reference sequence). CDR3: CASSPLQGAGTEAFF. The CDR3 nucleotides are TGTGCCAGCAGCCCCCTACAGGGTGCGGGCACTGAAGCTTTCTTT.

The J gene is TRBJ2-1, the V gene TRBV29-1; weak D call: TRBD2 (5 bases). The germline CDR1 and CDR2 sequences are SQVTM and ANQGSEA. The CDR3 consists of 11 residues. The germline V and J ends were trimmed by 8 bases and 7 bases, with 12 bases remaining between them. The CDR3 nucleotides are TGCAGCCCCTGGACGGGAAATGAGCAGTTCTTC. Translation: CSPWTGNEQFF.

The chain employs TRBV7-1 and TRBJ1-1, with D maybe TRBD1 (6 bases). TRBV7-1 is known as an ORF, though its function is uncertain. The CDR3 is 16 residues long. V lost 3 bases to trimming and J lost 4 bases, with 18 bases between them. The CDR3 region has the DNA TGTGCCAGCAGCTCGATCAGGGGCCAGGTAGGCACTGAAGCTTTCTTT. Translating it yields CASSSIRGQVGTEAFF.

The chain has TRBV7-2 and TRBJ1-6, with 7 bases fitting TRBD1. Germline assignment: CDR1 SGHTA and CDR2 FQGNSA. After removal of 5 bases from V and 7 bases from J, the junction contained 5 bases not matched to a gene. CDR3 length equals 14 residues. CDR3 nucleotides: TGTGCCAGCAGCCCACAGGGGCGAAATTCACCCCTCCACTTT. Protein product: CASSPQGRNSPLHF.

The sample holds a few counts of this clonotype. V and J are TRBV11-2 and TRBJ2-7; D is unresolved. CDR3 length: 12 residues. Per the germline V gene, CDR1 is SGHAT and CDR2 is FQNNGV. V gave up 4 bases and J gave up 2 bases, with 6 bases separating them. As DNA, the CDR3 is TGTGCCAGCAGCTACCGGGCCTACGAGCAGTACTTC. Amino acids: CASSYRAYEQYF.

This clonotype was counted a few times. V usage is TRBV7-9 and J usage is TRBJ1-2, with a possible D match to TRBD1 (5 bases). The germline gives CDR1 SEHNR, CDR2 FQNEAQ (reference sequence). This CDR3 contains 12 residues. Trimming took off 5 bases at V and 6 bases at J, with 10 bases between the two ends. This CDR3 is CASSKGAHGYTF. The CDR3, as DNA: TGTGCCAGCAGCAAAGGGGCGCATGGCTACACCTTC.

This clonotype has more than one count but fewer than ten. The CDR3 here is CASGLEGGLNTEAFF. The CDR3 region has the DNA TGTGCTAGTGGTTTGGAGGGGGGACTGAACACTGAAGCTTTCTTT. The V and J genes are TRBV12-5 and TRBJ1-1; weak D call: TRBD1 (6 bases). Germline loops: CDR1 LGHNT, CDR2 FRNRAP. The CDR3 loop spans 15 amino acids. The V gene lost 1 base and the J gene lost 0 bases, with 9 bases spanning the gap.

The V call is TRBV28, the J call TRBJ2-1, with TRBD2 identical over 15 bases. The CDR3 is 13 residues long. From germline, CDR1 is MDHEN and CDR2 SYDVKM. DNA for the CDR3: TGTGCGGCGGGGACTAGCGGGAGGAATGAGCAGTTCTTC. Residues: CAAGTSGRNEQFF. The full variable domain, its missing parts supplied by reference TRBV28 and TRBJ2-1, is DVKVTQSSRYLVKRTGEKVFLECVQDMDHENMFWYRQDPGLGLRLIYFSYDVKMKEKGDIPEGYSVSREKKERFSLILESASTNQTSMYLCAAGTSGRNEQFFGPGTRLTVL.

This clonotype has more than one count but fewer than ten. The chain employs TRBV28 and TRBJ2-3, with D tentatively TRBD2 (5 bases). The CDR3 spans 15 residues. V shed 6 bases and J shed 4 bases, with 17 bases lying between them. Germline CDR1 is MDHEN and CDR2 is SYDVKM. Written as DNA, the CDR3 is TGTGCCAGCAGCCGATGGGGATCTAGCCCAGATACGCAGTATTTT. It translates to CASSRWGSSPDTQYF.

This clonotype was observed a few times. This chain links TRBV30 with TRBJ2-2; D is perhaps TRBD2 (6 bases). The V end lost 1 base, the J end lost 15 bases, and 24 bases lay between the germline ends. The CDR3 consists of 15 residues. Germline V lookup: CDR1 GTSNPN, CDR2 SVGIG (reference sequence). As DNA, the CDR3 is TGTGCCTGGAGTGACTCTTATCCAGGGAGGCGGACGGTGTTTTTT. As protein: CAWSDSYPGRRTVFF.

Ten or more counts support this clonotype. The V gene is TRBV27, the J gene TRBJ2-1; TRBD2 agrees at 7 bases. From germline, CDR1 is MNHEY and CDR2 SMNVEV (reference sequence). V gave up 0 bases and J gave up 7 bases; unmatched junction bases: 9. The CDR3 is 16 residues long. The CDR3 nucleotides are TGTGCCAGCAGTTTATCAAGGCCCGGGGGGTTTAATGAGCAGTTCTTC. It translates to CASSLSRPGGFNEQFF.

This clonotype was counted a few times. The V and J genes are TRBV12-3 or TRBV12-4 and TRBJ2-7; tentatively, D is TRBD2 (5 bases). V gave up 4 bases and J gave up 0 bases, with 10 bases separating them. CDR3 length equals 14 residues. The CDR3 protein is CASSSEVRSYEQYF. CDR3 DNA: TGTGCCAGCAGTTCGGAGGTGCGCTCCTACGAGCAGTACTTC.

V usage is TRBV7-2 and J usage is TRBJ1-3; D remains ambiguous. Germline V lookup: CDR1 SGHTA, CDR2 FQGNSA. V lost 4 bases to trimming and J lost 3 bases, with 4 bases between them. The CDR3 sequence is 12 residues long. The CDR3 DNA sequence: TGTGCCAGCAGCTGGAGTGGAAACACCATATATTTT. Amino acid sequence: CASSWSGNTIYF.

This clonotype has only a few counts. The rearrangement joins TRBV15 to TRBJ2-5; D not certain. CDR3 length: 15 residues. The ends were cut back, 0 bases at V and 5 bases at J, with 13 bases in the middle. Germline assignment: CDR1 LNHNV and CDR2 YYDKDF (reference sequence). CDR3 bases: TGTGCCACCAGCAGAGATCGGGTAGGCTGGGAGACCCAGTACTTC. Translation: CATSRDRVGWETQYF. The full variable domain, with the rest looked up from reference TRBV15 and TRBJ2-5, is DAMVIQNPRYQVTQFGKPVTLSCSQTLNHNVMYWYQQKSSQAPKLLFHYYDKDFNNEADTPDNFQSRRPNTSFCFLDIRSPGLGDTAMYLCATSRDRVGWETQYFGPGTRLLVL.

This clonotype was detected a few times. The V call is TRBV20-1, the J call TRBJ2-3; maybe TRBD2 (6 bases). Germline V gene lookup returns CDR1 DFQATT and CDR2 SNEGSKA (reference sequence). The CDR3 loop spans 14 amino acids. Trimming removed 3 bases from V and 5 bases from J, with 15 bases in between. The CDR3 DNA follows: TGCAGTGCTAGTGACTTTAGCGGTAAAGATACGCAGTATTTT. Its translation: CSASDFSGKDTQYF.